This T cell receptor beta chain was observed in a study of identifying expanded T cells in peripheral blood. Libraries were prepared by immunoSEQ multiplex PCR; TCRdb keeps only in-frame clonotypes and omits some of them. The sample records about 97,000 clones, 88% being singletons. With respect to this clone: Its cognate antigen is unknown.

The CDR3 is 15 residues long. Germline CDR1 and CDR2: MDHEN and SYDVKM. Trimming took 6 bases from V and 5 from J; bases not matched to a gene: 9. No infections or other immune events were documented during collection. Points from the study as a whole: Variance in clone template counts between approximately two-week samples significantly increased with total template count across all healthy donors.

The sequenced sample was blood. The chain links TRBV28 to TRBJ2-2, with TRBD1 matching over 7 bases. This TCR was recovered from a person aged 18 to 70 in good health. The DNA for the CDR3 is TGTGCCAGCAGCGAGTCCCGGGACAGTACCGGGGAGCTGTTTTTT. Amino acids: CASSESRDSTGELFF.